The 19 T cell receptor beta chains below were found in one sample sequenced in a study of PD-1 blockade in classical Hodgkin lymphoma. The table came from immunoSEQ multiplex PCR; TCRdb's copy has only in-frame clones and leaves some out. The table includes approximately 37,000 clones, more than 70% detected once. Relapse was seen in all patients after autologous stem cell transplantation, and brentuximab vedotin exposure was variable. The sequencing here drew on peripheral blood mononuclear cells (PBMCs), taken at baseline. Source of these receptors: a human donor with classical Hodgkin lymphoma.

The chain uses TRBV2 and TRBJ2-7; tentatively, D is TRBD1 (6 bases). The CDR3 has 14 residues. Germline CDR1 SNHLY, CDR2 FYNNEI. The ends were cut back, 2 bases at V and 2 bases at J, with 10 bases in the middle. CDR3 DNA: TGTGCCAGCAGTGAACAAACAGGGCCCTACGAGCAGTACTTC. It is translated as CASSEQTGPYEQYF.

This chain uses TRBV7-9 with TRBJ2-1; possible D gene TRBD1, 6 bases. V was shortened by 7 bases and J by 0 bases, with 10 bases between the two germline ends. CDR3 length: 14 residues. The germline V gene has CDR1 SEHNR and CDR2 FQNEAQ (reference sequence). Here the CDR3 DNA reads TGTGCCAGCACCACGGACAGCTCCTACAATGAGCAGTTCTTC. Translating gives CASTTDSSYNEQFF.

To note about this clone: Other DNA sequences within the sample encode an identical CDR3. The chain combines TRBV30 with TRBJ2-7, with 8 bases fitting TRBD1. The CDR3 is made up of 14 amino acids. The junction had 11 bases not matched to a gene; V was cut back by 7 bases and J by 3 bases. Germline loops: CDR1 GTSNPN, CDR2 SVGIG (reference sequence). The CDR3 here is CASTGTGGYYEQYF. CDR3 DNA: TGTGCCTCGACGGGGACAGGAGGCTACTACGAGCAGTACTTC.

This clone was detected a few times. The chain links TRBV7-2 to TRBJ2-7; no clear D gene. From germline, CDR1 is SGHTA and CDR2 FQGNSA. Trimming removed 1 base from V and 2 bases from J, with 9 bases in between. This CDR3 has 14 residues. For the CDR3, the DNA is TGTGCCAGCAGCTTAGGGACGGTAACCTACGAGCAGTACTTC. It codes for CASSLGTVTYEQYF.

This clone was found a few times. The chain uses TRBV11-2 and TRBJ2-2; D possibly corresponds to TRBD1 (6 bases). CDR1 SGHAT and CDR2 FQNNGV come from the germline V gene. This CDR3 spans 13 amino acids. Trimming shortened V by 6 bases and J by 5 bases, and 10 bases separated the two germline ends. The chain's CDR3 is CASRPGQTGELFF. The CDR3 nucleotides are TGTGCCAGCAGACCCGGACAGACCGGGGAGCTGTTTTTT.

The CDR3 DNA reads as TGCGCCAGCAGCCAAGTTCCGGGGAGCACAGATACGCAGTATTTT. Translating it yields CASSQVPGSTDTQYF. The genes are TRBV4-3 and TRBJ2-3; D possibly corresponds to TRBD2 (5 bases). This CDR3 spans 15 amino acids. The germline gives CDR1 LGHNA, CDR2 YSLEER. Between the trimmed V and J ends, which lost 1 base and 0 bases, there was a span of 8 bases.

This clone has only one observation. The J gene is TRBJ2-3, the V gene TRBV6-5, with D uncertain. The V end was cut by 6 bases, the J end by 8 bases, with 15 bases between. The CDR3 has 13 amino acids. Germline V CDR1 and CDR2: MNHEY, SVGAGI. The CDR3 is CASRSPGPRTQYF. The DNA of the CDR3 is TGTGCCAGCAGGTCCCCGGGCCCCCGTACGCAGTATTTT.

For the CDR3, the DNA is TGTGCCAGCAGTCCGTCGAACTATGGCTACACCTTC. It specifies CASSPSNYGYTF. This chain uses TRBV6-5 with TRBJ1-2; D is uncertain. The CDR3 extends over 12 amino acids. Germline loops: CDR1 MNHEY, CDR2 SVGAGI. Trimming removed 5 bases at V and 2 bases at J, with 6 bases between.

The rearrangement links TRBV6-1 to TRBJ1-2; TRBD1 is a possible D gene (5 bases). The CDR3 has 13 amino acids. V was pared by 3 bases and J by 5 bases, with 10 bases between. The germline CDR1 and CDR2 sequences are MNHNS and SASEGT. The chain's CDR3 is CASSEGPVYGYTF. CDR3 DNA: TGTGCCAGCAGTGAGGGACCCGTATATGGCTACACCTTC.

In its sample, this clone was seen once. This rearrangement joins TRBV6-4 to TRBJ2-2; weak D call: TRBD2 (6 bases). CDR1 MRHNA and CDR2 SNTAGT come from the germline V gene. The CDR3 consists of 12 residues. Trimming left V 6 bases short and J 5 bases short, with 7 bases between. The CDR3 loop reads CASRGLTGELFF. The CDR3 coding sequence is TGTGCCAGCAGGGGACTGACCGGGGAGCTGTTTTTT.

This clone was counted only a few times. DNA of the CDR3: TGTGCCAGCAATCGACAGGGGAATAGGTATGGCTACACCTTC. Translation gives CASNRQGNRYGYTF. The chain employs TRBV6-1 and TRBJ1-2; 8 bases are a match to TRBD1. The V segment lost 7 bases and the J segment 5 bases; nucleotides outside the gene matches: 9. This CDR3 has 14 amino acids. The V gene's germline CDR1 is MNHNS and CDR2 SASEGT.

The rearrangement links TRBV9 to TRBJ1-1, with D unclear. The CDR3 runs to 15 residues. V was cut by 1 base and J by 4 bases, with 14 bases left in between. Germline V CDR1 and CDR2: SGDLS, YYNGEE. As DNA, the CDR3 is TGTGCCAGCAGCGTAAGGCCCGGGGTTGGCACTGAAGCTTTCTTT. Amino acid sequence: CASSVRPGVGTEAFF.

At least ten counts were recorded for this clone. The V call is TRBV25-1, the J call TRBJ2-7; 7 bases fit TRBD1. With V trimmed by 0 bases and J by 3 bases, 5 bases remained unmatched. The germline gives CDR1 MGHDK, CDR2 SYGVNS. CDR3 length: 15 residues. The CDR3 spells CASSEYRDSLYEQYF. DNA of the CDR3: TGTGCCAGCAGTGAATACCGGGACAGCCTCTACGAGCAGTACTTC.

The rearrangement uses TRBV6-6 and TRBJ2-7, with D possibly being TRBD1 or TRBD2 (5 bases each). This CDR3 region has 14 residues. V lost 2 bases, J lost 2 bases, and 10 bases lay in between. In germline, CDR1 is MNHNY, CDR2 SVGAGI (reference sequence). The CDR3 DNA sequence: TGTGCCAGCAGTTACGGGACGGTCACCTACGAGCAGTACTTC. It codes for CASSYGTVTYEQYF.

The rearrangement links TRBV11-2 to TRBJ2-5, with D possibly being TRBD1 or TRBD2 (6 bases each). The V gene's germline CDR1 is SGHAT and CDR2 FQNNGV. This CDR3 is 16 amino acids long. The V end was cut by 1 base, the J end by 5 bases, with 17 bases between. CDR3 protein: CASSLVTGRPRETQYF. As DNA, the CDR3 is TGTGCCAGCAGCTTAGTTACAGGGAGGCCCCGGGAGACCCAGTACTTC.

The chain carries TRBV5-1 and TRBJ2-1; D possibly matches TRBD1 or TRBD2 (5 bases each). CDR1 is SGHRS and CDR2 is YFSETQ in the germline V gene. V dropped 4 bases and J dropped 10 bases, with 21 bases sitting between them. The CDR3 totals 15 residues. CDR3 in amino acids: CASSPQGWGSNEQFF. CDR3 in DNA: TGCGCCAGCAGCCCCCAGGGTTGGGGGAGTAACGAGCAGTTCTTC.

A single count supports this clone. The chain recombines TRBV7-6 with TRBJ2-5, with 8 nucleotides matching TRBD2. J lost 3 bases, V lost 4 bases, and 7 bases had no gene match. This CDR3 spans 15 amino acids. Germline-derived CDR1 and CDR2 are SGHVS and FNYEAQ. CDR3: CASSYHPGLEETQYF. The CDR3 nucleotides read TGTGCCAGCAGCTACCATCCGGGACTAGAAGAGACCCAGTACTTC.

The V gene is TRBV5-6, the J gene TRBJ1-2; 7 bases agree with TRBD1. CDR1 and CDR2 from the germline V gene are SGHDT and YYEEEE. With V trimmed by 0 bases and J by 2 bases, 4 bases remained unmatched. The CDR3 sequence is 15 residues long. This CDR3 reads CASSLADRENYGYTF. CDR3 DNA sequence: TGTGCCAGCAGCTTGGCCGACAGGGAGAACTATGGCTACACCTTC.

The count of this clone is one. The V gene is TRBV7-2, the J gene TRBJ2-3; 12 positions agree with TRBD2. Germline loops: CDR1 SGHTA, CDR2 FQGNSA. The length of the CDR3 is 17 residues. V lost 1 base and J lost 2; bases outside the gene matches: 4. CDR3 in amino acids: CASSLVGLAGTTDTQYF. The CDR3 DNA reads as TGTGCCAGCAGCTTAGTTGGACTAGCGGGGACCACAGATACGCAGTATTTT.